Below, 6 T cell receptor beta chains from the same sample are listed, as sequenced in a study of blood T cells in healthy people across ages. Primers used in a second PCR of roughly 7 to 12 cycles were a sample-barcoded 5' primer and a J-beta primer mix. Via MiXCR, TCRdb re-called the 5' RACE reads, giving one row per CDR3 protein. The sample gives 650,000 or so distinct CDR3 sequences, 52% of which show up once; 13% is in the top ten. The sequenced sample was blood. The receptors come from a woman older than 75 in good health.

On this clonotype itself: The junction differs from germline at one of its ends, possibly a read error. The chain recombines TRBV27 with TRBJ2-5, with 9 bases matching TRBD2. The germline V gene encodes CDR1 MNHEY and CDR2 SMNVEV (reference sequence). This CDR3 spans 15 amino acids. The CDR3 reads CAGSFGSGGQETQYF. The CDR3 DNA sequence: TGTGCCGGCAGTTTCGGGAGCGGGGGGCAAGAGACCCAGTACTTC.

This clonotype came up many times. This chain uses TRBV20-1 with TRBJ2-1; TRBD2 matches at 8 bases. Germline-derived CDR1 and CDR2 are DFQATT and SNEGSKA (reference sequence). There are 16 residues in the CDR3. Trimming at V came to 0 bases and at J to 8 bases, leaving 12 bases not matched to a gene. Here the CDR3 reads CSAREEVAGGSDEQFF. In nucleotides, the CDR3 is TGCAGTGCTAGAGAAGAGGTGGCGGGAGGCAGTGATGAGCAGTTCTTC.

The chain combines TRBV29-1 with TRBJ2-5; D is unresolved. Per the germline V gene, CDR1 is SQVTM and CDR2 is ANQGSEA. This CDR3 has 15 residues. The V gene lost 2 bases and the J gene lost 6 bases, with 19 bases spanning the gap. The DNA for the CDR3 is TGCAGCGTTGAATGGGGAACTCTAAACCCCAAGACCCAGTACTTC. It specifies CSVEWGTLNPKTQYF.

The CDR3 protein is CASKSQGPNYNEQFF. In nucleotides, the CDR3 is TGTGCCAGCAAGTCGCAGGGGCCCAACTACAATGAGCAGTTCTTC. The chain recombines TRBV25-1 with TRBJ2-1, with D possibly matching TRBD1 (6 bases). V shed 7 bases and J shed 3 bases, with 16 bases lying between them. Germline lookup yields CDR1 MGHDK and CDR2 SYGVNS. This CDR3 comprises 15 residues. The full variable domain, rest sourced from reference TRBV25-1 and TRBJ2-1, is EADIYQTPRYLVIGTGKKITLECSQTMGHDKMYWYQQDPGMELHLIHYSYGVNSTEKGDLSSESTVSRIRTEHFPLTLESARPSHTSQYLCASKSQGPNYNEQFFGPGTRLTVL.

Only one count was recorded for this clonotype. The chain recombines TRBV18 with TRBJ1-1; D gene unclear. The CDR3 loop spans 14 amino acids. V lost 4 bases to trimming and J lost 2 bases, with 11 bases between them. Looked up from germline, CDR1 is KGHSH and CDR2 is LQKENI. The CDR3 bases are TGTGCCAGCTCACTCATGGGCGGAAACACTGAAGCTTTCTTT. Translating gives CASSLMGGNTEAFF. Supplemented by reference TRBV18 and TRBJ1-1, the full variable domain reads NAGVMQNPRHLVRRRGQEARLRCSPMKGHSHVYWYRQLPEEGLKFMVYLQKENIIDESGMPKERFSAEFPKEGPSILRIQQVVRGDSAAYFCASSLMGGNTEAFFGQGTRLTVV.

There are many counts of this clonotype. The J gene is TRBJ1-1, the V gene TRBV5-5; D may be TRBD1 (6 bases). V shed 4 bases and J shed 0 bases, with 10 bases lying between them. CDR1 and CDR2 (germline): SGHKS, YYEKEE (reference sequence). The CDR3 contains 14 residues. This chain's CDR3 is CASSAQGMNTEAFF. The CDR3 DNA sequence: TGTGCCAGCAGCGCCCAGGGGATGAACACTGAAGCTTTCTTT.